The T cell receptor beta chain described here comes from a study of T cell repertoires in aging, cancer and after chemotherapy (dated by TCRdb to the late 2010s). Study-wide context: Six donor age groups were covered, ranging from 30 or younger up to 70 or older, and each group contained at least three individuals. Paired pre- and post-chemotherapy samples in the hematological group came from chronic lymphocytic leukemia patients treated with fludarabine- or bendamustine-based regimens. Approximately 10 million TCR reads were contained in the full dataset. To look at immunoaging and at how T cells reconstitute after chemotherapy, the study profiled TCR beta repertoires in peripheral blood from both healthy donors and cancer patients. Alongside fewer than 100 healthy donors serving as a reference group, the cohort included some 210 cancer patients, of whom roughly 90 had hematological cancers and about 130 had solid cancers. Results the study describes overall, beyond this receptor: Hematological cancer patients had lymphoid organ infiltration, which may itself impair thymic emigration or peripheral T cell expansion. Compared with age-matched healthy donors, untreated patients with either hematological or solid cancers had significantly lower TCR diversity in the blood along with higher clonality. It was noted by the authors that conclusions about immunological memory after chemotherapy cannot be drawn from the repertoire data. In healthy donors, the decline in TCR diversity with age was mainly due to loss of richness, whereas in cancer patients loss of evenness also played a role. Median generation probability increased over the chemotherapy interval in both cancer cohorts, suggesting repertoire reconstitution through rebound thymic output.

This clonotype came up a few times. Its cognate antigen has yet to be identified. No base qualities exist here, and no much larger clone lies one base off it. Instead of sorted cells or RNA, genomic DNA extracted from peripheral blood served as the source for amplifying TCR beta rearrangements. Multiplex touch-down PCR with a mixed TRB-A/B primer pool was used to amplify rearranged TRB sequences covering the V, D and J segments. Two consecutive PCR reactions with Phusion HS II polymerase added Illumina adapters and sample indices to the amplicons. After gel purification with the NucleoSpin Gel and PCR Clean-up kit, the amplicons were checked using Qubit and an Agilent 2100 Bioanalyzer. Sequencing of the libraries was done on an Illumina MiSeq with paired-end, single-indexed 600-cycle runs. Per the source publication's procedure: Processing of the TRB sequences was carried out with MiXCR versions 2.12 and 3.0.5. Each unique CDR3 nucleotide sequence counted as one clone, and only productive sequences with at least two reads were retained. Repertoire metrics included Shannon diversity, evenness, clonality (one minus evenness), and alpha-parameterized diversity profiles from alpha 0 to 5. The IGoR algorithm was used to compute generation probabilities of clones in paired pre- and post-chemotherapy samples. TCRdb's own reprocessing of the public reads used fastp at Q25 and MiXCR and kept productive beta chains. Merged by CDR3 protein, the rows form single entries marked with the most common genes and DNA. TCRdb's processing, not the authors', yielded these V and J calls. The table for this sample lists roughly 6,000 distinct CDR3 sequences; roughly a fifth of them were counted only once. The ten largest clones capture about 2.6% of the sample.

Per the germline V gene, SGHTA is the CDR1 and FQGNSA is the CDR2. The CDR3 spans 12 residues, from the cysteine through the phenylalanine. The retained sequence is limited to the CDR3, 36 bases, with the frame set at the first base. V sheds 6 bases and J sheds 8 bases, leaving 13 bases between their ends. Material for sequencing was blood. The receptor's source is a human donor with a blood cancer. Recombination connected TRBV7-2 to TRBJ1-2; the D gene lacks a confident call. CDR3 reads: CASSFWLEGYTF. The DNA sequence reads TGTGCCAGCAGTTTTTGGCTGGAGGGCTACACCTTC.